The next 7 T cell receptor beta chains were all read from a single sample in a study of technical replicates of blood from several donors. Assay used: immunoSEQ multiplex PCR; TCRdb lists only in-frame clones, some missing. The sample holds more than 90,000 clones, around 95% seen once. Source material: T cells isolated from PBMCs. The receptor set was obtained from a human donor in good health.

The rearrangement links TRBV10-3 to TRBJ2-7, with 9 positions matching TRBD1. There are 15 residues in the CDR3. Germline loops: CDR1 ENHRY, CDR2 SYGVKD. J was trimmed by 4 bases and V by 0 bases; bases with no gene match: 4. As DNA, the CDR3 is TGTGCCATCAGTGAGTCCGGACAGGGGAGTTACGAGCAGTACTTC. This codes for CAISESGQGSYEQYF.

J is TRBJ1-4 and V is TRBV7-2, with D maybe TRBD1 (6 bases). The CDR3 spans 14 residues. V lost 3 bases, J lost 7 bases, and 12 bases lay in between. Germline V CDR1 and CDR2: SGHTA, FQGNSA. DNA for the CDR3: TGTGCCAGCAGCTTGGGGGGGACAAGTGAAAAACTGTTTTTT. As protein: CASSLGGTSEKLFF.

The chain combines TRBV2 with TRBJ1-2; unclear D gene. The CDR3 is 14 amino acids. Germline V gene sequence: CDR1 SNHLY, CDR2 FYNNEI. Trimming shortened V by 4 bases and J by 8 bases, and 17 bases separated the two germline ends. The CDR3 DNA reads TGTGCCAGCAGTGGAGGTTTGGTAGGCCGGGGCTACACCTTC. It codes for CASSGGLVGRGYTF.

The genes are TRBV7-4 and TRBJ2-4, with 7 bases lining up with TRBD1. There are 17 residues in the CDR3. J lost 1 base, V lost 4 bases, and 10 bases had no gene match. CDR1 is SGHVT and CDR2 is SQSDAQ in the germline V gene. The CDR3 sequence: CASSCWKGAPAKNIQYF. CDR3 nucleotide sequence: TGTGCCAGCAGCTGCTGGAAGGGGGCGCCGGCCAAAAACATTCAGTACTTC.

The V and J genes are TRBV7-9 and TRBJ1-2, with D possibly matching TRBD1 (6 bases). V lost 6 bases and J 2 bases, leaving 13 bases between the germline ends. The CDR3 sequence is 14 residues long. Looked up from germline, CDR1 is SEHNR and CDR2 is FQNEAQ (reference sequence). DNA for the CDR3: TGTGCCAGCAGGCCCGTCGGGACAAACTATGGCTACACCTTC. Translation gives CASRPVGTNYGYTF.

V gene TRBV27 combines with J gene TRBJ2-7, with TRBD2 identical over 8 bases. The V gene's germline CDR1 is MNHEY and CDR2 SMNVEV (reference sequence). CDR3 size: 18 residues. After removal of 6 bases from V and 3 bases from J, the junction contained 19 bases not matched to a gene. The CDR3 coding sequence is TGTGCCAGCAGGATAGTCGTAGGGGAAGGACTAGCCAGCTACGAGCAGTACTTC. Its translation is CASRIVVGEGLASYEQYF.

The chain joins TRBV19 to TRBJ2-5, with 8 bases fitting TRBD1. The V gene end was trimmed by 3 bases and the J gene end by 4 bases; junction bases not matched to a gene: 7. The CDR3 spans 15 residues. The V gene's germline CDR1 is LNHDA and CDR2 SQIVND (reference sequence). As DNA, the CDR3 is TGTGCCAGTAGTATGACAGGGGTCTTGGGAGAGACCCAGTACTTC. Protein product: CASSMTGVLGETQYF.